One and the same sample provided the 22 T cell receptor beta chains below, sequenced in a study of immune cell composition in non-small cell lung cancer. Assay: immunoSEQ multiplex PCR; the TCRdb copy retains only in-frame clones and omits some. The repertoire holds about 13,000 clones, with roughly 70% as singletons. The specimen was lung tumor tissue. These receptor sequences come from a human donor with non-small cell lung cancer.

The chain links TRBV10-3 to TRBJ1-1; 7 nucleotides align to TRBD1. CDR1 and CDR2 from the germline V gene are ENHRY and SYGVKD. The V gene end was trimmed by 1 base and the J gene end by 1 base; junction bases not matched to a gene: 6. This CDR3 contains 16 residues. The CDR3 protein is CAISEFRDRANTEAFF. DNA of the CDR3: TGTGCCATCAGTGAGTTTAGAGACAGGGCGAACACTGAAGCTTTCTTT.

The chain combines TRBV7-2 with TRBJ1-2, with 7 bases that match TRBD1. Germline V gene lookup returns CDR1 SGHTA and CDR2 FQGNSA. V shed 5 bases, J shed 8 bases, and the junction held 8 bases outside the gene matches. The CDR3 is 13 residues long. In nucleotides, the CDR3 is TGTGCCAGCAGCCCACAGGGGACGGGAGGCTACACCTTC. It specifies CASSPQGTGGYTF.

The chain couples TRBV18 to TRBJ2-3; possible D gene TRBD1, 5 bases. The germline V gene has CDR1 KGHSH and CDR2 LQKENI. This CDR3 is 14 amino acids long. V was trimmed by 2 bases and J by 8 bases, leaving 14 bases between them. CDR3 bases: TGTGCCAGCTCACCAGGGCAGGGTTCCCCTACGCAGTATTTT. Translating gives CASSPGQGSPTQYF.

The chain is built from TRBV9 and TRBJ2-3; D remains unclear. Trimming removed 0 bases from V and 5 bases from J, with 7 bases in between. The CDR3 totals 13 residues. Germline CDR1 SGDLS, CDR2 YYNGEE. CDR3 DNA: TGTGCCAGCAGCGTAGGACTCGGAGATACGCAGTATTTT. Protein: CASSVGLGDTQYF.

V and J are TRBV10-3 and TRBJ2-7, with 8 bases aligning to TRBD1. V trimming: 5 bases; J trimming: 5 bases; junction bases outside the gene matches: 2. Looked up from germline, CDR1 is ENHRY and CDR2 is SYGVKD. The CDR3 length is 12 residues. CDR3 sequence: CAISYRGDEQYF. The CDR3 DNA reads as TGTGCCATCAGTTACAGGGGGGACGAGCAGTACTTC.

The rearrangement joins TRBV5-6 to TRBJ2-7, with TRBD2 matching over 13 bases. Trimming at V came to 5 bases and at J to 1 base, leaving 9 bases not matched to a gene. The CDR3 contains 17 residues. CDR1 SGHDT and CDR2 YYEEEE come from the germline V gene. The CDR3 reads CASSPGLAGYFSYEQYF. CDR3 nucleotides: TGTGCCAGCAGTCCGGGACTAGCGGGGTACTTTTCCTACGAGCAGTACTTC.

This chain links TRBV18 with TRBJ2-1, with D perhaps TRBD1 (6 bases). Trimming took off 3 bases at V and 3 bases at J, with 12 bases between the two ends. This CDR3 is 15 amino acids long. The V gene's germline CDR1 is KGHSH and CDR2 LQKENI. CDR3 in amino acids: CASSPVDSFYNEQFF. Written as DNA, the CDR3 is TGTGCCAGCTCACCGGTGGACAGCTTCTACAATGAGCAGTTCTTC.

This clone was detected a few times. This chain joins TRBV29-1 and TRBJ1-4; no clear D gene. The CDR3 has 13 residues. Per germline, CDR1 SQVTM and CDR2 ANQGSEA. Trimming shortened V by 6 bases and J by 7 bases, and 15 bases separated the two germline ends. The CDR3 loop is CSVSGMRGEKLFF. CDR3 sequence (DNA): TGCAGCGTCTCCGGGATGAGAGGTGAAAAACTGTTTTTT. Based on the CDR3 plus reference TRBV29-1 and TRBJ1-4, the full variable domain is SAVISQKPSRDICQRGTSLTIQCQVDSQVTMMFWYRQQPGQSLTLIATANQGSEATYESGFVIDKFPISRPNLTFSTLTVSNMSPEDSSIYLCSVSGMRGEKLFFGSGTQLSVL.

The chain links TRBV20-1 to TRBJ1-2, with D possibly being TRBD1 (6 bases). The germline V and J ends were trimmed by 5 bases and 6 bases, with 10 bases remaining between them. Germline loops: CDR1 DFQATT, CDR2 SNEGSKA (reference sequence). The CDR3 spans 11 residues. The CDR3, as DNA: TGCAGTGCTGACTACAGGGATGGCTACACCTTC. Amino acids: CSADYRDGYTF.

This chain uses TRBV7-6 with TRBJ2-2, with D possibly being TRBD1 (6 bases). There are 16 residues in the CDR3. Per germline, CDR1 SGHVS and CDR2 FNYEAQ. Trimming removed 0 bases at V and 3 bases at J, with 11 bases between. This CDR3 is CASSLAGALDTGELFF. The CDR3 DNA follows: TGTGCCAGCAGCTTAGCGGGGGCCCTGGACACCGGGGAGCTGTTTTTT.

This chain uses TRBV5-1 with TRBJ2-2, with D tentatively TRBD2 (6 bases). Trimming removed 4 bases from V and 0 bases from J, with 10 bases in between. Germline CDR1 SGHRS, CDR2 YFSETQ. This CDR3 is 15 amino acids long. The CDR3 DNA reads TGCGCCAGCAGCCCGGGGGAAACGAACACCGGGGAGCTGTTTTTT. Protein: CASSPGETNTGELFF.

This clone is medium-sized. V gene TRBV29-1 combines with J gene TRBJ2-7, with TRBD1 matching 9 bases. This CDR3 contains 12 residues. Germline V gene data show CDR1 as SQVTM and CDR2 as ANQGSEA. With V trimmed by 7 bases and J by 4 bases, 5 bases remained unmatched. The CDR3 sequence: CSEPGTGYEQYF. In DNA form, the CDR3 reads TGCAGCGAACCCGGGACAGGGTACGAGCAGTACTTC.

The rearrangement links TRBV5-1 to TRBJ2-7; TRBD1 aligns across 7 bases. This CDR3 spans 14 amino acids. CDR1 is SGHRS, CDR2 YFSETQ, per germline. V lost 0 bases, J lost 1 base, and 1 base stayed unmatched. CDR3 sequence reads: CASSLGGQSYEQYF. CDR3 DNA: TGCGCCAGCAGCTTGGGGGGACAGTCCTACGAGCAGTACTTC.

The chain is built from TRBV7-2 and TRBJ2-1; the match to TRBD2 covers 11 bases. The germline V gene encodes CDR1 SGHTA and CDR2 FQGNSA. The CDR3 totals 17 residues. After removal of 4 bases from V and 8 bases from J, the junction contained 13 bases not matched to a gene. The CDR3 spells CASSSLYLAGGPHEQFF. For the CDR3, the DNA is TGTGCCAGCAGCTCCCTTTACTTAGCGGGAGGGCCCCATGAGCAGTTCTTC.

The V call is TRBV6-1, the J call TRBJ2-2; D remains unclear. Trimming shortened V by 4 bases and J by 0 bases, and 9 bases separated the two germline ends. The CDR3 spans 15 residues. Germline V gene lookup returns CDR1 MNHNS and CDR2 SASEGT. Written as DNA, the CDR3 is TGTGCCAGCAGTGTACTCCTCGCGAACACCGGGGAGCTGTTTTTT. The encoded protein is CASSVLLANTGELFF.

The chain has TRBV7-2 and TRBJ1-2; weak D call: TRBD1 (6 bases). The CDR3 is 14 residues long. Germline lookup yields CDR1 SGHTA and CDR2 FQGNSA. Between the trimmed V and J ends, which lost 5 bases and 5 bases, there was a span of 15 bases. DNA for the CDR3: TGTGCCAGCAGCCTGGCCGGGACACAATATGGCTACACCTTC. Translating it yields CASSLAGTQYGYTF. Based on the CDR3 plus reference TRBV7-2 and TRBJ1-2, the full variable domain is GAGVSQSPSNKVTEKGKDVELRCDPISGHTALYWYRQSLGQGLEFLIYFQGNSAPDKSGLPSDRFSAERTGGSVSTLTIQRTQQEDSAVYLCASSLAGTQYGYTFGSGTRLTVV.

In nucleotides, the CDR3 is TGTGCCAGCTCCGACAGAGCAACTAATGAAAAACTGTTTTTT. Protein sequence: CASSDRATNEKLFF. The chain combines TRBV14 with TRBJ1-4; TRBD1 is a possible D gene (5 bases). Germline CDR1 and CDR2: SGHDN and FVKESK. The CDR3 covers 14 residues. Trimming pared 8 bases from V and 0 bases from J, leaving 10 bases between.

This clone was counted between two and nine times. The chain is built from TRBV6-6 and TRBJ2-1; 14 positions match TRBD2. The CDR3 extends over 15 amino acids. V lost 5 bases, J lost 10 bases, and 7 bases stayed unmatched. CDR1 MNHNY and CDR2 SVGAGI come from the germline V gene (reference sequence). The CDR3 spells CASSPTSGRVGEQFF. CDR3 DNA sequence: TGTGCCAGCAGTCCGACTAGCGGGAGGGTAGGAGAGCAGTTCTTC.

This sequence joins TRBV18 and TRBJ2-1; 9 bases line up with TRBD1. Germline values: CDR1 KGHSH, CDR2 LQKENI. V lost 5 bases and J lost 8; bases outside the gene matches: 10. The CDR3 is 15 amino acids. The CDR3 DNA sequence: TGTGCCAGCTCATTCACCGGGACAGGGATCGATGAGCAGTTCTTC. As protein: CASSFTGTGIDEQFF.

V and J are TRBV28 and TRBJ1-3; TRBD1 might be the D (5 bases). The CDR3 is 14 amino acids. CDR1 is MDHEN, CDR2 SYDVKM, per germline. Deletions cut 10 bases from V and 4 bases from J, with 17 bases between. DNA for the CDR3: TGTGCCATCACCCCCCAGGGAATCGGAAACACCATATATTTT. The encoded protein is CAITPQGIGNTIYF. Drawing the rest from reference TRBV28 and TRBJ1-3, the complete variable domain is DVKVTQSSRYLVKRTGEKVFLECVQDMDHENMFWYRQDPGLGLRLIYFSYDVKMKEKGDIPEGYSVSREKKERFSLILESASTNQTSMYLCAITPQGIGNTIYFGEGSWLTVV.

The V call is TRBV18, the J call TRBJ1-1, with TRBD1 identical over 7 bases. This CDR3 contains 15 residues. Germline values: CDR1 KGHSH, CDR2 LQKENI. J was trimmed by 6 bases and V by 2 bases; bases with no gene match: 9. CDR3 region: CASSPVTRGYAEAFF. The CDR3 nucleotides are TGTGCCAGCTCACCAGTAACCAGGGGGTATGCTGAAGCTTTCTTT.

The chain has TRBV19 and TRBJ2-5, with TRBD2 matching 15 bases. This CDR3 has 15 amino acids. The V gene end was trimmed by 4 bases and the J gene end by 4 bases; junction bases not matched to a gene: 1. Germline V lookup: CDR1 LNHDA, CDR2 SQIVND (reference sequence). The CDR3 is CASSRGLAGGETQYF. The DNA for the CDR3 is TGTGCCAGTAGTAGGGGACTAGCGGGAGGAGAGACCCAGTACTTC.